The 30 T cell receptor beta chains below come from one sample, sequenced in a study of blood T cells in healthy people across ages. Using a J-beta primer mix together with a sample-barcoded 5' primer, a second PCR was run for roughly 6 to 11 cycles. TCRdb passed the 5' RACE reads through MiXCR, listing each CDR3 protein once. The data show some 1.8 million distinct CDR3 sequences, with roughly two fifths seen just once and 23% held by the top ten. The sample taken for sequencing was blood. The receptors stem from a human donor in good health.

This chain uses TRBV5-4 with TRBJ2-3; D unresolved. The V gene lost 4 bases and the J gene lost 6 bases, with 9 bases spanning the gap. The CDR3 sequence is 12 residues long. The germline V gene encodes CDR1 SGHNT and CDR2 YYREEE (reference sequence). The CDR3 nucleotides are TGTGCCAGCAGCGCTCACAGTGATACGCAGTATTTT. Its protein is CASSAHSDTQYF.

This clonotype occurred a few times. The chain joins TRBV3-1 to TRBJ1-1; no clear D gene. CDR1 and CDR2 from the germline V gene are LGHDT and YNNKEL (reference sequence). Trimming took off 0 bases at V and 11 bases at J, with 16 bases between the two ends. This CDR3 has 14 residues. The CDR3 region is CASSQDRNLGSAFF. CDR3 nucleotide sequence: TGTGCCAGCAGCCAAGATCGGAATTTAGGGTCGGCTTTCTTT.

The J gene is TRBJ2-5, the V gene TRBV20-1; D uncertain. V lost 6 bases to trimming and J lost 4 bases, with 12 bases between them. Germline V CDR1 and CDR2: DFQATT, SNEGSKA (reference sequence). The CDR3 covers 12 residues. CDR3 nucleotide sequence: TGCAGTGCAATCGGCAACCGAGAGACCCAGTACTTC. It translates to CSAIGNRETQYF.

This clonotype was detected a few times. V usage is TRBV29-1 and J usage is TRBJ2-1; 14 nucleotides align to TRBD2. V lost 6 bases, J lost 12 bases, and 7 bases stayed unmatched. The CDR3 has 13 residues. CDR1 and CDR2 from the germline V gene are SQVTM and ANQGSEA. The CDR3 bases are TGCAGCGTGCAGACTAGCGGGGGGGCCGGGCAGTTCTTC. Its protein is CSVQTSGGAGQFF.

V and J are TRBV3-1 and TRBJ2-1, with 7 bases lining up with TRBD1. This CDR3 spans 15 amino acids. In germline, CDR1 is LGHDT, CDR2 YNNKEL (reference sequence). After removal of 5 bases from V and 8 bases from J, the junction contained 12 bases not matched to a gene. The CDR3: CASSELQGSIDEQFF. The CDR3 region has the DNA TGTGCCAGCAGCGAACTACAGGGGTCGATCGATGAGCAGTTCTTC.

This chain links TRBV7-8 with TRBJ2-3, with D perhaps assigned TRBD1 or TRBD2 (6 bases each). Germline CDR1 and CDR2: SGHVS and FQNEAQ. This CDR3 has 13 residues. V was cut by 5 bases and J by 4 bases, with 10 bases left in between. This CDR3 reads CASSKGEADTQYF. For the CDR3, the DNA is TGTGCCAGCAGCAAGGGGGAGGCAGATACGCAGTATTTT.

V usage is TRBV3-1 and J usage is TRBJ2-3; D could derive from TRBD1 or TRBD2 (5 bases each). V was shortened by 8 bases and J by 8 bases, with 14 bases between the two germline ends. Germline V gene data show CDR1 as LGHDT and CDR2 as YNNKEL (reference sequence). The CDR3 covers 12 residues. The CDR3 nucleotides read TGTGCCAGCGCGAGGGCCCAGGGTACGCAGTATTTT. Its protein product is CASARAQGTQYF.

The rearrangement joins TRBV24-1 to TRBJ1-3; the D is unclear. The CDR3 runs 12 residues. CDR1 KGHDR and CDR2 SFDVKD come from the germline V gene. V was cut by 5 bases and J by 4 bases, with 5 bases left in between. DNA for the CDR3: TGTGCCACCAGTGCCGGGGGAAACACCATATATTTT. It is translated as CATSAGGNTIYF.

CDR3 DNA sequence: TGTGCCAGCAGTCCCAATCTAGAGACTAACCCAGCGTACTTC. The encoded protein is CASSPNLETNPAYF. V is TRBV12-3 or TRBV12-4 and J is TRBJ2-5, with D maybe TRBD2 (5 bases). CDR3 size: 14 residues. Trimming took off 5 bases at V and 13 bases at J, with 23 bases between the two ends.

The V call is TRBV24-1, the J call TRBJ2-2; D gene ambiguous. The CDR3 totals 15 residues. Deletions cut 0 bases from V and 1 base from J, with 5 bases between. Germline loops: CDR1 KGHDR, CDR2 SFDVKD. CDR3 bases: TGTGCCACCAGTGATTTGAAACAGAACACCGGGGAGCTGTTTTTT. Translation gives CATSDLKQNTGELFF.

This chain connects TRBV20-1 to TRBJ1-5; no reliable D call. From germline, CDR1 is DFQATT and CDR2 SNEGSKA (reference sequence). The V gene lost 2 bases and the J gene lost 0 bases, with 11 bases spanning the gap. The CDR3 totals 15 residues. The DNA for the CDR3 is TGCAGTGCTAGACCTACCCCGAGTAGCAATCAGCCCCAGCATTTT. The encoded protein is CSARPTPSSNQPQHF.

The V gene is TRBV12-3 or TRBV12-4, the J gene TRBJ2-3; 9 nucleotides match TRBD2. The V and J ends lost 3 bases and 2 bases, in that order; junction bases with no gene match: 3. The CDR3 length is 15 residues. CDR3 DNA sequence: TGTGCCAGCAGTTTTCTAGCGGGACACACAGATACGCAGTATTTT. Translated, it gives CASSFLAGHTDTQYF.

The chain couples TRBV27 to TRBJ1-5; 7 positions match TRBD1. Per germline, CDR1 MNHEY and CDR2 SMNVEV (reference sequence). This CDR3 contains 14 residues. V trimming: 6 bases; J trimming: 9 bases; junction bases outside the gene matches: 11. The CDR3 here is CASSQTGSLLPQHF. The CDR3 DNA reads as TGTGCCAGCAGCCAGACAGGGTCGTTGTTGCCCCAGCATTTT.

V gene TRBV5-1 combines with J gene TRBJ1-2; D is ambiguous. Deletions cut 0 bases from V and 6 bases from J, with 12 bases between. The CDR3 has 14 residues. Germline CDR1 SGHRS, CDR2 YFSETQ. The CDR3 nucleotides read TGCGCCAGCAGCTTGGCCGGAACCCCCGATGGCTACACCTTC. Its translation: CASSLAGTPDGYTF.

Turning to this clonotype: Compared with germline, one end of the junction differs, possibly owing to a read error. The chain recombines TRBV7-8 with TRBJ1-2; TRBD1 agrees at 9 bases. CDR3 length: 16 residues. Germline loops: CDR1 SGHVS, CDR2 FQNEAQ. The CDR3 DNA reads as TGTGTCAGCAGCTTACTGCCGGGACAGGGTTTTAAGGGCTACACCTTC. Translated: CVSSLLPGQGFKGYTF. Based on the CDR3 plus reference TRBV7-8 and TRBJ1-2, the full variable domain is GAGVSQSPRYKVAKRGQDVALRCDPISGHVSLFWYQQALGQGPEFLTYFQNEAQLDKSGLPSDRFFAERPEGSVSTLKIQRTQQEDSAVYLCVSSLLPGQGFKGYTFGSGTRLTVV.

The chain uses TRBV7-9 and TRBJ2-4; D might be TRBD1 or TRBD2, each matching 5 bases. TRBJ2-7 matches the DNA end more closely, so the J call is doubtful. Germline assignment: CDR1 SEHNR and CDR2 FQNEAQ (reference sequence). The CDR3 consists of 15 residues. The CDR3 region is CASSISGTHSYEQYF. Written as DNA, the CDR3 is TGTGCCAGCAGCATATCCGGGACCCATTCCTACGAGCAGTACTTC.

The chain joins TRBV12-3 or TRBV12-4 to TRBJ1-5; D uncertain. The germline V and J ends were trimmed by 7 bases and 0 bases, with 4 bases remaining between them. The CDR3 loop spans 12 amino acids. CDR3 in amino acids: CASTYSNQPQHF. The CDR3 DNA follows: TGTGCCAGCACCTATAGCAATCAGCCCCAGCATTTT.

Here the CDR3 DNA reads TGCGCCAGCAGCTCGCGACAGGGAATAGCAGATACGCAGTATTTT. Amino acids: CASSSRQGIADTQYF. J is TRBJ2-3 and V is TRBV5-1, with TRBD1 identical over 7 bases. The CDR3 length is 15 residues. The V and J ends lost 3 bases and 4 bases, in that order; junction bases with no gene match: 8. The germline gives CDR1 SGHRS, CDR2 YFSETQ.

Note on this clonotype: At one end the junction does not follow the germline gene, possibly because of a read error. The rearrangement joins TRBV12-3 or TRBV12-4 to TRBJ2-4; the D gene is possibly TRBD1 (6 bases). The closer fit of TRBJ2-7 to the DNA end suggests the J call may be wrong. The CDR3 totals 14 residues. CDR3 coding DNA: TGTGTCAGCAGTTTGACAGGTGTGGAGTACGAGCAGTACTTC. It is translated as CVSSLTGVEYEQYF.

V and J are TRBV28 and TRBJ2-5; D gene ambiguous. The better agreement between TRBJ2-7 and the DNA end casts doubt on the J call. The CDR3 loop spans 14 amino acids. Germline CDR1 and CDR2: MDHEN and SYDVKM. The CDR3 coding sequence is TGTGCCAGCAGTCCCCGTGGTTTGCGGTACGAGCAGTACTTC. Translation gives CASSPRGLRYEQYF.

The chain is built from TRBV30 and TRBJ2-7; TRBD2 matches 10 bases. With 3 bases clipped from V and 2 bases from J, the junction kept 4 bases outside the gene matches. The CDR3 runs to 14 residues. Per the germline V gene, CDR1 is GTSNPN and CDR2 is SVGIG (reference sequence). CDR3 in amino acids: CAWRISGGPYEQYF. Written as DNA, the CDR3 is TGTGCCTGGAGAATTAGCGGGGGGCCCTACGAGCAGTACTTC. The complete variable domain, with remaining parts taken from reference TRBV30 and TRBJ2-7, reads SQTIHQWPATLVQPVGSPLSLECTVEGTSNPNLYWYRQAAGRGLQLLFYSVGIGQISSEVPQNLSASRPQDRQFILSSKKLLLSDSGFYLCAWRISGGPYEQYFGPGTRLTVT.

The gene calls are TRBV7-9 and TRBJ1-1; 8 positions agree with TRBD1. Germline CDR1 reads SEHNR; CDR2 reads FQNEAQ (reference sequence). After removal of 6 bases from V and 3 bases from J, the junction contained 6 bases not matched to a gene. The CDR3 runs 14 residues. Here the CDR3 reads CASRQQGGDTEAFF. As DNA, the CDR3 is TGTGCCAGCAGACAACAGGGGGGCGACACTGAAGCTTTCTTT.

The V gene is TRBV28, the J gene TRBJ1-1, with unresolved D. The CDR3 consists of 14 residues. Germline CDR1 and CDR2: MDHEN and SYDVKM. V was cut by 5 bases and J by 8 bases, with 18 bases left in between. In nucleotides, the CDR3 is TGTGCCAGCAGTACCCGCCCAGGTTTATTGGAAGCTTTCTTT. Translating gives CASSTRPGLLEAFF.

This clonotype has more than one count but fewer than ten. This chain connects TRBV7-2 to TRBJ1-1, with D possibly matching TRBD1 (5 bases). There are 15 residues in the CDR3. Germline V gene data show CDR1 as SGHTA and CDR2 as FQGNSA. V lost 5 bases and J 5 bases, leaving 18 bases between the germline ends. The CDR3 DNA is TGTGCCAGCAGCGGCTTTGGGGGAGGCGGGACTGAAGCTTTCTTT. Protein sequence: CASSGFGGGGTEAFF.

The J gene is TRBJ2-7, the V gene TRBV20-1; D assignment may be TRBD1 or TRBD2 (6 bases each). Trimming removed 0 bases at V and 2 bases at J, with 14 bases between. Germline V CDR1 and CDR2: DFQATT, SNEGSKA (reference sequence). The CDR3 sequence is 15 residues long. The CDR3: CSARDGAGQTYEQYF. In DNA, the CDR3 is TGCAGTGCTAGAGATGGGGCGGGACAAACCTACGAGCAGTACTTC.

The gene calls are TRBV7-8 and TRBJ2-7, with D maybe TRBD2 (6 bases). Trimming removed 1 base at V and 0 bases at J, with 10 bases between. Germline CDR1 is SGHVS and CDR2 is FQNEAQ. This CDR3 has 15 residues. As DNA, the CDR3 is TGTGCCAGCAGCTTAGAGCCGGGAGACTCCTACGAGCAGTACTTC. Its protein is CASSLEPGDSYEQYF. The full variable domain, with the rest looked up from reference TRBV7-8 and TRBJ2-7, is GAGVSQSPRYKVAKRGQDVALRCDPISGHVSLFWYQQALGQGPEFLTYFQNEAQLDKSGLPSDRFFAERPEGSVSTLKIQRTQQEDSAVYLCASSLEPGDSYEQYFGPGTRLTVT.

The sample holds a few counts of this clonotype. The rearrangement links TRBV7-9 to TRBJ1-2; 10 bases line up with TRBD1. Germline CDR1 reads SEHNR; CDR2 reads FQNEAQ (reference sequence). The CDR3 loop spans 17 amino acids. J gave up 7 bases and V 0 bases, and 11 bases lay outside the gene matches. The CDR3 loop reads CASSLAGTGVPLGGYTF. The DNA of the CDR3 is TGTGCCAGCAGCTTAGCCGGGACAGGGGTCCCCCTAGGTGGCTACACCTTC.

This clonotype has a handful of counts. This chain uses TRBV28 with TRBJ2-3; 7 bases are a match to TRBD2. In germline, CDR1 is MDHEN, CDR2 SYDVKM. The length of the CDR3 is 14 residues. Trimming took 7 bases from V and 8 from J; bases not matched to a gene: 12. CDR3 sequence reads: CASNTGEGSGTQYF. In DNA form, the CDR3 reads TGTGCCAGCAACACTGGGGAGGGATCGGGTACGCAGTATTTT.

The V call is TRBV29-1, the J call TRBJ1-1, with unresolved D. V was cut by 1 base and J by 1 base, with 10 bases left in between. Germline V gene data show CDR1 as SQVTM and CDR2 as ANQGSEA. The CDR3 totals 14 residues. CDR3 nucleotides: TGCAGCGTTGAAGTCCTGGGTTGGAACACTGAAGCTTTCTTT. It codes for CSVEVLGWNTEAFF.

There are a few counts of this clonotype. The gene calls are TRBV15 and TRBJ2-5; the D gene is possibly TRBD2 (5 bases). The CDR3 is 13 amino acids. CDR1 and CDR2 (germline): LNHNV, YYDKDF (reference sequence). The germline V and J ends were trimmed by 7 bases and 4 bases, with 13 bases remaining between them. The CDR3 reads CATNRGFGETQYF. CDR3 bases: TGTGCCACCAATAGAGGGTTCGGAGAGACCCAGTACTTC.